These T cell receptor beta chains were read from a single sample in a study of T cell responses to AZD1222 COVID-19 vaccine. TCRdb keeps only in-frame clones here, not all; method: immunoSEQ multiplex PCR. The sample holds 150,000 to 200,000 clones, roughly nine tenths seen once. This specimen was peripheral blood, taken 28 days after the second AZD1222 dose. The receptors shown here come from an adult who received the AZD1222 COVID-19 vaccine. Both conserved end residues are part of each CDR3. The order of the fields is CDR3 protein, CDR3 DNA, clone size, V gene, CDR3 length, D gene, J gene. The D gene is left open where the match is weak. Clone size is stated in some rows and not others, as once, few, many or a class when expanded.

CDR3: CASSPPGGTEQFF
DNA: TGTGCCAGCTCACCGCCGGGGGGGACAGAGCAGTTCTTC
size: .
V: TRBV18
length: 13
D: TRBD2
J: TRBJ2-1

CDR3: CASRGTGGDSDTQYF
DNA: TGTGCCAGCAGAGGGACAGGGGGCGACTCAGATACGCAGTATTTT
size: .
V: TRBV6-5
length: 15
D: TRBD1
J: TRBJ2-3

CDR3: CASSGHQPQHF
DNA: TGTGCCAGCAGTGGGCATCAGCCCCAGCATTTT
size: .
V: TRBV21-1
length: 11
D: .
J: TRBJ1-5

CDR3: CASSAPGGSSYNEQFF
DNA: TGTGCCAGCAGCGCTCCAGGGGGTAGCTCCTACAATGAGCAGTTCTTC
size: .
V: TRBV28
length: 16
D: TRBD1
J: TRBJ2-1

CDR3: CASSPQTAYNEQFF
DNA: TGTGCCAGCTCACCACAAACAGCCTACAATGAGCAGTTCTTC
size: .
V: TRBV18
length: 14
D: .
J: TRBJ2-1

CDR3: CASSLSSSVLNYGYTF
DNA: TGTGCCAGCAGCTTAAGTAGTTCAGTACTTAACTATGGCTACACCTTC
size: once
V: TRBV11-2
length: 16
D: .
J: TRBJ1-2

CDR3: CASSFGGAGNEQFF
DNA: TGTGCTAGTTCGTTCGGGGGCGCGGGGAATGAGCAGTTCTTC
size: .
V: TRBV12-5
length: 14
D: .
J: TRBJ2-1

CDR3: CASSPYSGQGGSPLHF
DNA: TGTGCCAGTAGCCCTTACTCTGGACAGGGAGGATCACCCCTCCACTTT
size: .
V: TRBV19
length: 16
D: TRBD1
J: TRBJ1-6

CDR3: CAWSGHQSNQPQHF
DNA: TGTGCCTGGAGTGGACATCAGAGCAATCAGCCCCAGCATTTT
size: .
V: TRBV30
length: 14
D: .
J: TRBJ1-5

CDR3: CASSSRQSNQPQHF
DNA: TGTGCCAGCAGTTCACGACAGAGCAATCAGCCCCAGCATTTT
size: .
V: TRBV27
length: 14
D: .
J: TRBJ1-5

CDR3: CSVRHRYEQYF
DNA: TGCAGCGTTCGTCACAGATACGAGCAGTACTTC
size: .
V: TRBV29-1
length: 11
D: .
J: TRBJ2-7

CDR3: CASSSTGQGEYEQYF
DNA: TGTGCCAGCAGCTCCACGGGACAGGGCGAATACGAGCAGTACTTC
size: .
V: TRBV7-9
length: 15
D: TRBD1
J: TRBJ2-7

CDR3: CSVGAGDQPQHF
DNA: TGCAGCGTTGGAGCAGGGGATCAGCCCCAGCATTTT
size: .
V: TRBV29-1
length: 12
D: .
J: TRBJ1-5

CDR3: CASSDSGIGRTEAFF
DNA: TGTGCCAGCAGTGACTCCGGAATAGGGCGCACTGAAGCTTTCTTT
size: .
V: TRBV6-4
length: 15
D: .
J: TRBJ1-1

CDR3: CASSLALISAGISGNTIYF
DNA: TGTGCCAGCAGTCTCGCCCTCATCAGTGCAGGGATCTCTGGAAACACCATATATTTT
size: .
V: TRBV28
length: 19
D: .
J: TRBJ1-3

CDR3: CAISESGQSNQPQHF
DNA: TGTGCCATCAGTGAGTCGGGACAGAGCAATCAGCCCCAGCATTTT
size: .
V: TRBV10-3
length: 15
D: TRBD1
J: TRBJ1-5

CDR3: CASSQVGRNTGELFF
DNA: TGCGCCAGCAGCCAAGTAGGGCGTAACACCGGGGAGCTGTTTTTT
size: .
V: TRBV4-1
length: 15
D: .
J: TRBJ2-2

CDR3: CASSFAGVNQPQHF
DNA: TGTGCCAGCAGCTTTGCAGGGGTCAATCAGCCCCAGCATTTT
size: .
V: TRBV7-9
length: 14
D: .
J: TRBJ1-5

CDR3: CASSDAGSGNTIYF
DNA: TGTGCCAGCAGCGATGCGGGGTCGGGAAACACCATATATTTT
size: .
V: TRBV6-5
length: 14
D: .
J: TRBJ1-3

CDR3: CASSEGKTGPRGYTF
DNA: TGTGCCAGCAGTGAAGGCAAGACAGGGCCCCGTGGCTACACCTTC
size: .
V: TRBV2
length: 15
D: TRBD1
J: TRBJ1-2